This T cell receptor beta chain was found in a study of identical twins. Template switching introduced a universal primer site, and the cDNA bore unique molecular identifiers. TCRdb recomputed calls from the 5' RACE reads with MiXCR, one row per CDR3 protein. The table includes around 1.7 million distinct CDR3 sequences, 25% to 35% detected once. Germline V CDR1 and CDR2: MNHEY, SMNVEV (reference sequence). Between the trimmed V and J ends, which lost 7 bases and 0 bases, there was a span of 13 bases. The CDR3 runs to 15 residues. The rearrangement joins TRBV27 to TRBJ1-5, with a weak D call TRBD1 (5 bases). Sequenced material: cord blood. This receptor was obtained from a newborn girl in good health. CDR3 DNA sequence: TGTGCCAGCACCAGGGACGGAAATAGCAATCAGCCCCAGCATTTT. As protein: CASTRDGNSNQPQHF.